What follows describes a single TCR beta chain. It lacks a known antigen. No quality values exist for individual bases; no much larger clone is one base distant. The sample carries other DNA sequences with the same CDR3. V loses 4 bases, J loses 5 bases, and the germline ends lie 4 bases apart. The CDR3 sequence holds 11 residues, the cysteine and phenylalanine included. Of all the DNA, just the CDR3 is kept, 33 bases in frame from base 1. The entry originates in a study of blood T cell repertoires in COVID-19 (TCRdb year 2020). Study-level background: Samples from collaborators originated in the United States, Italy and Spain and spanned both the acute and convalescent phases of COVID-19. Nearly every sample came with metadata listing a de-identified subject ID, COVID-19 status, age in years and sex. The repertoires were released in a freely available public database intended as a resource for research on the immune response to SARS-CoV-2. The dataset comprised deeply sampled blood TCRbeta repertoires from subjects exposed to, actively infected with, or recovered from COVID-19. HLA class I and class II types, where available, came from metadata supplied by the sample provider rather than from assay-based typing. The prospective study material was composed of cDNA or gDNA derived from T cells, B-cell-depleted T cells, or PBMCs. The samples were drawn from the first 160 participants of the ongoing ImmuneRACE study and from 950 to 1,500 subjects provided by 6 global collaborators. Overall study outcomes, separate from this receptor: The amount of clinical and demographic metadata varied by source and participant and was provided uncurated.

TCRbeta CDR3 regions were amplified from genomic DNA using the immunoSEQ Assay, a bias-controlled multiplex PCR. The published analysis was carried out like this. Nucleated cell counts per sample were estimated from amplification of reference gene primers within the assay. To quantify the absolute abundance of each unique TCRbeta CDR3 rearrangement, sequence reads were collapsed and filtered. For each sample, productive Simpson clonality was calculated as the square root of Simpson's diversity index across productive rearrangements. What TCRdb holds here is the immuneACCESS table cut down to in-frame rearrangements. Part of the clones is not present; checked against another copy, under half of the missing clones reflect an unresolved V gene, and the others are unexplained. V, J and clone size reflect that table, while D and trimming were determined from the DNA. The sample table holds 200,000 to 300,000 clones, of which about 85% were seen once. The top ten clonotypes cover under 4% of the sample.

Collaborating institutions collected whole blood in K2EDTA tubes following their own protocols. For TCRbeta analysis, collaborators shipped samples in one of three forms: frozen whole blood, isolated PBMCs, or DNA extracted from either of those sample types. The rearranged chain carries TRBV12-3 or TRBV12-4 and TRBJ2-3, with the D gene call left open. Specimen: peripheral blood. This clonotype was sampled from a man aged 18 to 30 with active or convalescent COVID-19. The CDR3 is CASSSRDTQYF. The nucleotide sequence is given as TGTGCCAGCAGTTCTCGAGATACGCAGTATTTT.